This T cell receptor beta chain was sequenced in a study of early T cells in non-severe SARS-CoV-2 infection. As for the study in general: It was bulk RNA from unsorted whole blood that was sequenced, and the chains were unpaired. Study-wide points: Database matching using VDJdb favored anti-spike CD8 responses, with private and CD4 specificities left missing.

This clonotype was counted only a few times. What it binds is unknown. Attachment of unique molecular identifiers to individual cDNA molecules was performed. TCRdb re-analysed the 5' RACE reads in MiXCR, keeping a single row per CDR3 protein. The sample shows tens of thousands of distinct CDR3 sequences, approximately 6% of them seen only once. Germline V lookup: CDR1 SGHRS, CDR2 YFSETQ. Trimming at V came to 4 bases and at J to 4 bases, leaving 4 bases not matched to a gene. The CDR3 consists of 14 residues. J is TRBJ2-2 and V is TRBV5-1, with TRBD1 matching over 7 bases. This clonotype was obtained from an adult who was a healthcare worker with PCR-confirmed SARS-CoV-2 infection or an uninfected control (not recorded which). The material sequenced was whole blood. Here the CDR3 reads CASSETGSTGELFF. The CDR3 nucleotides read TGCGCCAGCAGCGAGACAGGGTCCACCGGGGAGCTGTTTTTT.